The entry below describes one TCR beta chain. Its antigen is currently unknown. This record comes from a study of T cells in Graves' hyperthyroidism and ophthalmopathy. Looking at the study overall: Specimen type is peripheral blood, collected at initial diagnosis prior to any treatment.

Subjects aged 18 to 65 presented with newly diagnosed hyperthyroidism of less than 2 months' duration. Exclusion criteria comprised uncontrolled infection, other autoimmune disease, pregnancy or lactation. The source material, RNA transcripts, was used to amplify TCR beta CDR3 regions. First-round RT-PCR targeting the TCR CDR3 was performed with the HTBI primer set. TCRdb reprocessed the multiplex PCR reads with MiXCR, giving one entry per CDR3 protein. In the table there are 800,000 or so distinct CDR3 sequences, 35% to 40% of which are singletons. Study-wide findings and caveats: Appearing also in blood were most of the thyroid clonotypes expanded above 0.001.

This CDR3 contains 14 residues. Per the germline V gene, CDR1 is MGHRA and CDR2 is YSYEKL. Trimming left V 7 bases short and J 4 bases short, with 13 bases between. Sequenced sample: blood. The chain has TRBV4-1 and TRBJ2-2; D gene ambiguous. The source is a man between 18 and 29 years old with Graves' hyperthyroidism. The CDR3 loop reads CASKPRQATGELFF. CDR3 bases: TGCGCCAGCAAACCCCGGCAGGCCACCGGGGAGCTGTTTTTT.